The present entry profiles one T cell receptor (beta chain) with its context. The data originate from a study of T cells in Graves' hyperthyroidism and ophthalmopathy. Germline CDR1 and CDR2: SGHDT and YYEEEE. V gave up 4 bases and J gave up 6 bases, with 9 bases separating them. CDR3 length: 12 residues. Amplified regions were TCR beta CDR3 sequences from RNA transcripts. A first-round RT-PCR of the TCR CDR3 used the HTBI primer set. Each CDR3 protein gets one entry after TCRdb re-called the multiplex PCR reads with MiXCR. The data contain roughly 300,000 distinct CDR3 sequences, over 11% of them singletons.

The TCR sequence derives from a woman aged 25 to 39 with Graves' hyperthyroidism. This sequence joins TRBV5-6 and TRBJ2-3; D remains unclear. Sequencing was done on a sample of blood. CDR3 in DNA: TGTGCCAGCAGCGCCGGTGTTGATACGCAGTATTTT. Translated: CASSAGVDTQYF. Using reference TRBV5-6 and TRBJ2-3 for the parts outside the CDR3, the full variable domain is DAGVTQSPTHLIKTRGQQVTLRCSPKSGHDTVSWYQQALGQGPQFIFQYYEEEERQRGNFPDRFSGHQFPNYSSELNVNALLLGDSALYLCASSAGVDTQYFGPGTRLTVL.